This T cell receptor (beta chain) was profiled in a study of T cells after yellow fever vaccination. Study-wide findings and caveats: FACS-sorted repertoires could contain abundant clonotypes contaminating from the bulk population. The booster saw the reappearance of most primary-vaccination clones (roughly 96% CD4, 88% CD8).

Per the germline V gene, CDR1 is MNHNS and CDR2 is SASEGT. There are 16 residues in the CDR3. Trimming stripped 6 bases from V and 6 bases from J, with 22 bases between. Concerning this clonotype itself: Antigen: not known.

MiXCR, run by TCRdb on the 5' RACE reads, gives a single entry per CDR3 protein. In the table there are about 240,000 distinct CDR3 sequences, 6.9% of which are singletons. Material: CD4+ T cells sorted from PBMCs, obtained 15 days after the yellow fever booster vaccination. This receptor was identified in a man between 25 and 39 years old who received the YFV17D yellow fever vaccine. The gene calls are TRBV6-1 and TRBJ2-3, with D perhaps matching TRBD1 or TRBD2 (5 bases each). CDR3 loop: CASSPEERGPWDTQYF. The CDR3 DNA sequence: TGTGCCAGCAGCCCCGAGGAACGGGGCCCCTGGGATACGCAGTATTTT.